This is a list of T cell receptor beta chains from one sample in a study of blood T cell repertoires in COVID-19. Here immunoSEQ multiplex PCR was the method, and the copy in TCRdb shows in-frame clones only, minus some. The sample shows about 100,000 clones, around four fifths of them seen only once. The source material was peripheral blood. All receptors come from a woman aged 70-85 years with acute or convalescent COVID-19. Each CDR3 is given with its conserved first and last residue. The order of the fields is clone size, D gene, J gene, V gene, CDR3 protein, CDR3 DNA. D genes are given only for firm matches. The size of a clone is reported for some rows only, either as once, few or many, or as a class for expanded clones.

clone size: .; D gene: .; J gene: TRBJ2-2; V gene: TRBV15; CDR3 protein: CATSRDYSNGELFF; CDR3 DNA: TGTGCCACCAGCAGGGACTACTCGAACGGGGAGCTGTTTTTT
clone size: .; D gene: .; J gene: TRBJ1-1; V gene: TRBV30; CDR3 protein: CAWRESYTEAFF; CDR3 DNA: TGTGCCTGGAGGGAGAGTTACACTGAAGCTTTCTTT
clone size: .; D gene: TRBD2; J gene: TRBJ2-6; V gene: TRBV7-3; CDR3 protein: CASSQTGGTGANVLTF; CDR3 DNA: TGTGCCAGCAGCCAGACCGGGGGGACTGGGGCCAACGTCCTGACTTTC
clone size: .; D gene: .; J gene: TRBJ1-1; V gene: TRBV12-3/TRBV12-4; CDR3 protein: CASSGTANTEAFF; CDR3 DNA: TGTGCCAGCAGTGGCACAGCGAACACTGAAGCTTTCTTT
clone size: .; D gene: TRBD1; J gene: TRBJ1-3; V gene: TRBV7-8; CDR3 protein: CASSSYEDRTAGNTIYF; CDR3 DNA: TGTGCCAGCAGCTCCTATGAGGACAGGACCGCTGGAAACACCATATATTTT
clone size: .; D gene: TRBD2; J gene: TRBJ2-1; V gene: TRBV25-1; CDR3 protein: CASRGTSGAYNEQFF; CDR3 DNA: TGTGCCAGCAGAGGTACTAGCGGGGCCTACAATGAGCAGTTCTTC
clone size: .; D gene: .; J gene: TRBJ1-3; V gene: TRBV19; CDR3 protein: CASSRQRSSGNTIYF; CDR3 DNA: TGTGCCAGTAGTCGACAGCGTAGCTCTGGAAACACCATATATTTT
clone size: .; D gene: .; J gene: TRBJ2-5; V gene: TRBV7-2; CDR3 protein: CASSQPGQETQYF; CDR3 DNA: TGTGCCAGCAGCCAGCCCGGGCAAGAGACCCAGTACTTC
clone size: .; D gene: .; J gene: TRBJ1-1; V gene: TRBV11-1; CDR3 protein: CASSREGGITEAFF; CDR3 DNA: TGTGCCAGCAGTCGTGAGGGGGGGATCACTGAAGCTTTCTTT
clone size: .; D gene: .; J gene: TRBJ1-2; V gene: TRBV19; CDR3 protein: CATTPTGQTNYGYTF; CDR3 DNA: TGTGCCACGACCCCGACCGGACAGACGAACTATGGCTACACCTTC
clone size: .; D gene: .; J gene: TRBJ2-6; V gene: TRBV9; CDR3 protein: CASSPVGEAYVLTF; CDR3 DNA: TGTGCCAGCAGCCCAGTGGGGGAGGCGTACGTCCTGACTTTC
clone size: .; D gene: TRBD1; J gene: TRBJ1-5; V gene: TRBV28; CDR3 protein: CATIQGGSNQPQHF; CDR3 DNA: TGTGCCACTATACAGGGGGGGAGCAATCAGCCCCAGCATTTT
clone size: .; D gene: TRBD2; J gene: TRBJ2-2; V gene: TRBV10-1; CDR3 protein: CASSERGGARTGELFF; CDR3 DNA: TGCGCCAGCAGTGAACGCGGGGGGGCCCGGACCGGGGAGCTGTTTTTT
clone size: .; D gene: TRBD1; J gene: TRBJ2-1; V gene: TRBV9; CDR3 protein: CASSVVTGAGDEQFF; CDR3 DNA: TGTGCCAGCAGCGTAGTAACAGGGGCCGGGGATGAGCAGTTCTTC
clone size: .; D gene: .; J gene: TRBJ1-5; V gene: TRBV12-3/TRBV12-4; CDR3 protein: CASSSAGEPQHF; CDR3 DNA: TGTGCCAGCAGTTCCGCGGGGGAGCCCCAGCATTTT
clone size: .; D gene: TRBD1; J gene: TRBJ2-7; V gene: TRBV5-1; CDR3 protein: CASSRTGYEQYF; CDR3 DNA: TGCGCCAGCAGCCGGACAGGCTACGAGCAGTACTTC
clone size: .; D gene: .; J gene: TRBJ1-5; V gene: TRBV6-1; CDR3 protein: CASSGRWEGGNQPQHF; CDR3 DNA: TGTGCCAGCAGTGGTCGTTGGGAGGGGGGGAATCAGCCCCAGCATTTT
clone size: .; D gene: .; J gene: TRBJ1-1; V gene: TRBV12-3/TRBV12-4; CDR3 protein: CASSLASDTEAFF; CDR3 DNA: TGTGCCAGCAGTTTAGCTAGCGACACTGAAGCTTTCTTT
clone size: few; D gene: TRBD2; J gene: TRBJ2-1; V gene: TRBV7-8; CDR3 protein: CASSLGSGGKYNEQFF; CDR3 DNA: TGTGCCAGCAGCTTAGGGAGCGGGGGGAAGTACAATGAGCAGTTCTTC
clone size: .; D gene: .; J gene: TRBJ2-2; V gene: TRBV27; CDR3 protein: CASNTGWSGELFF; CDR3 DNA: TGTGCCAGCAATACAGGGTGGTCCGGGGAGCTGTTTTTT
clone size: .; D gene: .; J gene: TRBJ1-4; V gene: TRBV6-6; CDR3 protein: CASSPSGLNEKLFF; CDR3 DNA: TGTGCCAGCAGCCCATCAGGGCTGAATGAAAAACTGTTTTTT
clone size: .; D gene: TRBD1; J gene: TRBJ1-1; V gene: TRBV9; CDR3 protein: CASSVASTGGNRLDTEAFF; CDR3 DNA: TGTGCCAGCAGCGTAGCTTCAACAGGGGGTAATCGGTTGGACACTGAAGCTTTCTTT
clone size: once; D gene: TRBD1; J gene: TRBJ2-1; V gene: TRBV19; CDR3 protein: CASSTTGGEQFF; CDR3 DNA: TGTGCCAGTAGTACGACAGGGGGTGAGCAGTTCTTC
clone size: .; D gene: .; J gene: TRBJ2-2; V gene: TRBV19; CDR3 protein: CASSARNRAGELFF; CDR3 DNA: TGTGCCAGTAGTGCCCGCAACAGGGCCGGGGAGCTGTTTTTT
clone size: .; D gene: TRBD1; J gene: TRBJ1-3; V gene: TRBV12-3/TRBV12-4; CDR3 protein: CASSGQGGNTIYF; CDR3 DNA: TGTGCCAGCAGCGGACAGGGAGGAAACACCATATATTTT
clone size: .; D gene: .; J gene: TRBJ1-1; V gene: TRBV12-5; CDR3 protein: CASGQQGFEAFF; CDR3 DNA: TGTGCTAGTGGCCAACAGGGTTTCGAAGCTTTCTTT
clone size: .; D gene: .; J gene: TRBJ1-6; V gene: TRBV5-4; CDR3 protein: CASSLEGVTSPLHF; CDR3 DNA: TGTGCCAGCAGCTTGGAAGGGGTTACTTCACCCCTCCACTTT
clone size: .; D gene: TRBD1; J gene: TRBJ2-1; V gene: TRBV19; CDR3 protein: CASHLGQGGEQFF; CDR3 DNA: TGTGCCAGTCATCTGGGACAGGGTGGGGAGCAGTTCTTC
clone size: .; D gene: .; J gene: TRBJ1-5; V gene: TRBV6-4; CDR3 protein: CASSEESGQPQHF; CDR3 DNA: TGTGCCAGCAGTGAAGAGAGTGGTCAGCCCCAGCATTTT
clone size: .; D gene: TRBD1; J gene: TRBJ1-1; V gene: TRBV19; CDR3 protein: CASSLDRDTEAFF; CDR3 DNA: TGTGCCAGTAGTTTGGACAGGGACACTGAAGCTTTCTTT
clone size: .; D gene: .; J gene: TRBJ1-6; V gene: TRBV30; CDR3 protein: CAWSVGELYNSPLHF; CDR3 DNA: TGTGCCTGGAGTGTCGGGGAACTCTATAATTCACCCCTCCACTTT
clone size: .; D gene: TRBD1; J gene: TRBJ1-5; V gene: TRBV19; CDR3 protein: CASSLDRQNQPQHF; CDR3 DNA: TGTGCCAGTAGTTTGGACAGGCAGAATCAGCCCCAGCATTTT
clone size: many; D gene: .; J gene: TRBJ1-6; V gene: TRBV7-3; CDR3 protein: CASSLNGGRDSPLHF; CDR3 DNA: TGTGCCAGCAGCTTAAACGGAGGGCGAGACTCACCCCTCCACTTT
clone size: .; D gene: TRBD1; J gene: TRBJ1-1; V gene: TRBV6-5; CDR3 protein: CASRTQGLNTEAFF; CDR3 DNA: TGTGCCAGCAGAACACAGGGGTTGAACACTGAAGCTTTCTTT
clone size: .; D gene: .; J gene: TRBJ2-3; V gene: TRBV7-3; CDR3 protein: CASSFLAGPSTDTQYF; CDR3 DNA: TGTGCCAGCAGCTTTCTGGCAGGGCCTAGCACAGATACGCAGTATTTT
clone size: .; D gene: TRBD1; J gene: TRBJ1-2; V gene: TRBV7-9; CDR3 protein: CASSLGQGGYTF; CDR3 DNA: TGTGCCAGCAGCTTAGGACAGGGAGGCTACACCTTC
clone size: .; D gene: .; J gene: TRBJ1-2; V gene: TRBV4-3; CDR3 protein: CASSQDRGGNRDGYTF; CDR3 DNA: TGCGCCAGCAGCCAAGATCGTGGGGGTAACAGGGATGGCTACACCTTC
clone size: .; D gene: .; J gene: TRBJ2-3; V gene: TRBV7-9; CDR3 protein: CASSLGTGADTQYF; CDR3 DNA: TGTGCCAGCAGCTTAGGGACGGGGGCAGATACGCAGTATTTT
clone size: .; D gene: TRBD2; J gene: TRBJ2-3; V gene: TRBV28; CDR3 protein: CASSSWTSGGTDTQYF; CDR3 DNA: TGTGCCAGCAGTTCCTGGACTAGCGGGGGCACAGATACGCAGTATTTT
clone size: .; D gene: .; J gene: TRBJ2-7; V gene: TRBV7-9; CDR3 protein: CASSSRLTGGGHHEQYF; CDR3 DNA: TGTGCCAGCAGCTCACGATTAACCGGGGGAGGACACCACGAGCAGTACTTC
clone size: .; D gene: TRBD2; J gene: TRBJ2-5; V gene: TRBV11-2; CDR3 protein: CASSQLTGSGGQETQYF; CDR3 DNA: TGTGCCAGCAGTCAGCTCACGGGCAGCGGGGGACAAGAGACCCAGTACTTC
clone size: .; D gene: .; J gene: TRBJ1-5; V gene: TRBV19; CDR3 protein: CASSPGIISNQPQHF; CDR3 DNA: TGTGCCAGTAGTCCAGGGATTATTAGCAATCAGCCCCAGCATTTT
clone size: .; D gene: TRBD1; J gene: TRBJ2-5; V gene: TRBV5-1; CDR3 protein: CASSRRDSRQETQYF; CDR3 DNA: TGCGCCAGCAGCAGAAGGGACAGTCGCCAAGAGACCCAGTACTTC
clone size: .; D gene: TRBD1; J gene: TRBJ1-4; V gene: TRBV19; CDR3 protein: CASSLMGQGGEKLFF; CDR3 DNA: TGTGCCAGTAGCCTCATGGGACAGGGGGGTGAAAAACTGTTTTTT
clone size: .; D gene: TRBD1; J gene: TRBJ2-2; V gene: TRBV18; CDR3 protein: CASSPLRTGSATGELFF; CDR3 DNA: TGTGCCAGCTCACCACTTCGGACAGGGTCAGCCACCGGGGAGCTGTTTTTT
clone size: .; D gene: TRBD2; J gene: TRBJ2-5; V gene: TRBV7-6; CDR3 protein: CASSHPAGRGETQYF; CDR3 DNA: TGTGCCAGCAGCCACCCAGCAGGGAGGGGAGAGACCCAGTACTTC